The present T cell receptor beta chain was sequenced within a study of blood T cells in healthy people across ages. General study points: PBMCs left unsorted prevented a conclusive naive versus antigen-experienced comparison.

This CDR3 has 15 amino acids. Germline lookup yields CDR1 SQVTM and CDR2 ANQGSEA. The V end was cut by 7 bases, the J end by 0 bases, with 16 bases between. A sample-barcoded 5' primer and a J-beta primer mix were used in a second PCR of about 6 to 11 cycles. Via MiXCR, TCRdb re-called the 5' RACE reads, giving one row per CDR3 protein. The sample consists of about 800,000 distinct CDR3 sequences, roughly 60% of them appearing once. This clonotype showed up just a few times. What it recognizes is unknown. The sequence came from a man aged 30 to 45 in good health. Sequencing input: blood. The chain combines TRBV29-1 with TRBJ2-1, with a weak D call TRBD2 (6 bases). CDR3 amino acids: CSASGGAVSYNEQFF. The CDR3 nucleotides read TGCAGCGCCTCCGGCGGGGCTGTCTCCTACAATGAGCAGTTCTTC.